The rows below give T cell receptor beta chains drawn from one sample of a study of graft-versus-host responses after intestinal transplantation. Which antigens these TCRs recognize remains unknown. The table came from immunoSEQ multiplex PCR; TCRdb's copy has only in-frame clones and leaves some out. The repertoire includes tens of thousands of clones, roughly 91% of them detected once, and around 0.5% sits in the top ten. Here the sequenced sample was unstimulated CD8+ T cells sorted from spleen or lymph node cells, taken before intestinal transplant. These receptors were collected from a human donor who received an intestinal transplant. CDR3s include the opening cysteine and the closing phenylalanine or tryptophan. Each record gives: clone size, V gene, D gene, J gene, CDR3 DNA, CDR3 protein. D genes are given only for firm matches. Where a row states a size, it is once, few, many or the class of an expanded clone; other rows omit it.

size: -; V: TRBV5-4; D: -; J: TRBJ2-7; DNA: TGTGCCAGCAGCTTATTAGAGACAGCCTACGAGCAGTACTTC; CDR3: CASSLLETAYEQYF
size: -; V: TRBV27; D: -; J: TRBJ1-5; DNA: TGTGCCAGCAGACTTGACCCAGGTTTGCCCCAGCATTTT; CDR3: CASRLDPGLPQHF
size: once; V: TRBV6-8; D: -; J: TRBJ2-7; DNA: TGTGCCAGCAGTTACTCGGGAGCCCATTACGAGCAGTACTTC; CDR3: CASSYSGAHYEQYF
size: -; V: TRBV5-6; D: -; J: TRBJ1-2; DNA: TGTGCCAGCAGTATTTCGGGGGGTGCAGGTGGCTACACCTTC; CDR3: CASSISGGAGGYTF
size: -; V: TRBV27; D: TRBD2; J: TRBJ2-3; DNA: TGTGCCAGCAGTTTAGCGGGGGGGGATACGCAGTATTTT; CDR3: CASSLAGGDTQYF
size: -; V: TRBV7-9; D: TRBD1; J: TRBJ1-2; DNA: TGTGCCAGCAGCGAGACAGGGCCCGCCTATGGCTACACCTTC; CDR3: CASSETGPAYGYTF
size: -; V: TRBV6-9; D: -; J: TRBJ1-4; DNA: TGTGCCAGCGCCGCGACAGCGCTATCCGTTTCGAATGAAAAACTGTTTTTT; CDR3: CASAATALSVSNEKLFF
size: once; V: TRBV30; D: TRBD2; J: TRBJ2-7; DNA: TGTGCCTGGAGTGGGGGTAGCGGGGCCTACGAGCAGTACTTC; CDR3: CAWSGGSGAYEQYF
size: -; V: TRBV15; D: TRBD2; J: TRBJ2-1; DNA: TGTGCCACCAGCAGAGATCTGGGCGGACTAGCGGGTGGGCAGTTCTTC; CDR3: CATSRDLGGLAGGQFF
size: few; V: TRBV19; D: -; J: TRBJ2-7; DNA: TGTGCCAGTAGTATGGGACTTGCCTACGAGCAGTACTTC; CDR3: CASSMGLAYEQYF
size: -; V: TRBV28; D: TRBD1; J: TRBJ2-7; DNA: TGTGCCAGCAGGGGACAGGGGGGTTTCTACGAGCAGTACTTC; CDR3: CASRGQGGFYEQYF
size: -; V: TRBV7-3; D: -; J: TRBJ1-2; DNA: TGTGCCAGAAGAGTCTACACCTTC; CDR3: CARRVYTF
size: -; V: TRBV27; D: -; J: TRBJ1-6; DNA: TGTGCCAGCAGTTTATCGAGGGTCTCCTATAATTCACCCCTCCACTTT; CDR3: CASSLSRVSYNSPLHF
size: -; V: TRBV18; D: TRBD1; J: TRBJ2-7; DNA: TGTGCCAGCTCACCACCGCCTCCGGGACAGGGGATCCCCTACGAGCAGTACTTC; CDR3: CASSPPPPGQGIPYEQYF
size: once; V: TRBV11-1; D: -; J: TRBJ1-1; DNA: TGTGCCAGCAGCCCCTGGAACACTGAAGCTTTCTTT; CDR3: CASSPWNTEAFF
size: -; V: TRBV28; D: -; J: TRBJ2-1; DNA: TGTGCCAGCAGTCAGGGGTCCTACAATGAGCAGTTCTTC; CDR3: CASSQGSYNEQFF
size: -; V: TRBV7-9; D: TRBD1; J: TRBJ1-2; DNA: TGTGCCAGCAGCGGACAGGGGGCTTGGAATGGCTACACCTTC; CDR3: CASSGQGAWNGYTF